The 8 T cell receptor beta chains reported below all come from one sample, sequenced in a study of blood T cell repertoires in COVID-19. Libraries were prepared by immunoSEQ multiplex PCR; TCRdb keeps only in-frame clonotypes and omits some of them. The repertoire holds some 110,000 clones, with 85% as singletons. Sequences were obtained from peripheral blood. The receptors here all came from a woman of 80 years or more with COVID-19, enrolled during active disease.

The chain carries TRBV20-1 and TRBJ2-3; TRBD1 might be the D (7 bases). The CDR3 length is 15 residues. The germline V and J ends were trimmed by 3 bases and 4 bases, with 17 bases remaining between them. The V gene's germline CDR1 is DFQATT and CDR2 SNEGSKA (reference sequence). The CDR3 reads CSASLRQGGADTQYF. The CDR3 DNA reads TGCAGTGCTAGTCTTAGGCAGGGGGGCGCAGATACGCAGTATTTT.

The chain joins TRBV19 to TRBJ1-1, with D perhaps matching TRBD1 (5 bases). V was pared by 9 bases and J by 10 bases, with 21 bases between. This CDR3 comprises 13 residues. CDR1 is LNHDA and CDR2 is SQIVND in the germline V gene (reference sequence). The CDR3 DNA follows: TGTGCCAGCCGGCAGGGAGGGGAGATAGGAGCTTTCTTT. Translation: CASRQGGEIGAFF.

V gene TRBV9 combines with J gene TRBJ1-5; 7 bases fit TRBD1. Germline-derived CDR1 and CDR2 are SGDLS and YYNGEE. The V segment lost 0 bases and the J segment 2 bases; nucleotides outside the gene matches: 2. This CDR3 has 15 residues. CDR3 nucleotides: TGTGCCAGCAGCGTAGCCGGACAGGGCAATCAGCCCCAGCATTTT. It encodes CASSVAGQGNQPQHF.

The chain is built from TRBV7-2 and TRBJ2-2; D is ambiguous. The CDR3 has 13 residues. V lost 4 bases and J 0 bases, leaving 3 bases between the germline ends. CDR1 and CDR2 from the germline V gene are SGHTA and FQGNSA. The CDR3 region has the DNA TGTGCCAGCAGCTCCGCGAACACCGGGGAGCTGTTTTTT. Protein sequence: CASSSANTGELFF.

The chain combines TRBV29-1 with TRBJ2-7, with 14 nucleotides matching TRBD2. After removal of 6 bases from V and 5 bases from J, the junction contained 6 bases not matched to a gene. CDR1 and CDR2 (germline): SQVTM, ANQGSEA. The CDR3 covers 14 residues. CDR3 sequence: CSVGQGLAGDEQYF. CDR3 sequence (DNA): TGCAGCGTGGGACAGGGACTAGCGGGAGACGAGCAGTACTTC.

V is TRBV18 and J is TRBJ1-2; D uncertain. Trimming left V 0 bases short and J 0 bases short, with 11 bases between. CDR3 length: 16 amino acids. Germline lookup yields CDR1 KGHSH and CDR2 LQKENI. The CDR3 DNA reads TGTGCCAGCTCACCACCGACGGGATCTACTAACTATGGCTACACCTTC. Translating gives CASSPPTGSTNYGYTF.

This sequence joins TRBV5-1 and TRBJ2-1, with TRBD2 matching 7 bases. J was trimmed by 2 bases and V by 2 bases; bases with no gene match: 4. The CDR3 contains 15 residues. Per the germline V gene, CDR1 is SGHRS and CDR2 is YFSETQ. The CDR3 nucleotides read TGCGCCAGCAGCTTACAAGCGGGAACCTACAATGAGCAGTTCTTC. Residues: CASSLQAGTYNEQFF.

The genes are TRBV4-1 and TRBJ2-2; 8 bases are shared with TRBD1. The CDR3 sequence is 16 residues long. Unmatched junction bases numbered 3, after V lost 1 base and J lost 2 bases. Germline V gives CDR1 MGHRA, CDR2 YSYEKL. CDR3 coding DNA: TGCGCCAGCAGCCAAGTACCAGGGGGCAACACCGGGGAGCTGTTTTTT. Its translation: CASSQVPGGNTGELFF.